Listed here are 19 T cell receptor beta chains from one sample, sequenced in a study of shared clonotypes between healthy human individuals. Naive CD8 cells were CD45RO-negative, positively selected for CCR7, excluding terminally differentiated effector memory CD45RA+ cells. Assay: immunoSEQ multiplex PCR; the TCRdb copy retains only in-frame clones and omits some. The table lists hundreds of thousands of clones, 96% of them singletons, with less than 0.3% in the top ten. The sequenced sample consisted of naive CD8+ T cells sorted from blood. Receptor source: a man aged 25 to 40 in good health.

About this clone: This CDR3 is also generated by other DNA sequences in the sample. This rearrangement joins TRBV5-6 to TRBJ2-1; D is unclear. Germline CDR1 SGHDT, CDR2 YYEEEE. V was pared by 0 bases and J by 10 bases, with 5 bases between. This CDR3 is built from 11 residues. The DNA of the CDR3 is TGTGCCAGCAGCTTGGCTGGGGAGCAGTTCTTC. Its translation: CASSLAGEQFF.

The J gene is TRBJ2-7, the V gene TRBV27; D is unclear. Germline assignment: CDR1 MNHEY and CDR2 SMNVEV (reference sequence). V lost 4 bases to trimming and J lost 5 bases, with 18 bases between them. The CDR3 runs to 15 residues. The CDR3 spells CASSSRLTHVNEQYF. In DNA form, the CDR3 reads TGTGCCAGCAGTTCCCGACTGACTCATGTCAACGAGCAGTACTTC.

The rearrangement links TRBV7-2 to TRBJ2-7, with D tentatively TRBD2 (7 bases). Looked up from germline, CDR1 is SGHTA and CDR2 is FQGNSA. Between the trimmed V and J ends, which lost 5 bases and 2 bases, there was a span of 13 bases. The CDR3 covers 14 residues. CDR3 residues: CASSPRGGAYEQYF. In DNA form, the CDR3 reads TGTGCCAGCAGCCCCCGAGGGGGGGCCTACGAGCAGTACTTC.

The rearrangement uses TRBV5-5 and TRBJ2-5; 7 bases match TRBD2. The junction had 15 bases not matched to a gene; V was cut back by 2 bases and J by 2 bases. Germline V gene data show CDR1 as SGHKS and CDR2 as YYEKEE (reference sequence). The CDR3 runs 18 residues. As DNA, the CDR3 is TGTGCCAGCAGCTTCGATCTTATTTCGGGAGGATCTCAAGAGACCCAGTACTTC. This translates into CASSFDLISGGSQETQYF.

This chain uses TRBV21-1 with TRBJ2-7; TRBD2 reflects the table's D call only, with no check against the DNA. TRBV21-1 is shown as a pseudogene. CDR3 length: 15 residues. In DNA form, the CDR3 reads TGTGCCAGCAGCAAAACACTAGCGGGAGAACGCGAGCAGTACTTC. Translating gives CASSKTLAGEREQYF.

The chain uses TRBV11-2 and TRBJ2-2, with 7 bases matching TRBD2. The CDR3 consists of 15 residues. Trimming at V came to 5 bases and at J to 2 bases, leaving 5 bases not matched to a gene. Per germline, CDR1 SGHAT and CDR2 FQNNGV. Here the CDR3 DNA reads TGTGCCAGCAGCCCGCAGCGGGGTAACACCGGGGAGCTGTTTTTT. Protein sequence: CASSPQRGNTGELFF. The whole variable domain, remainder taken from reference TRBV11-2 and TRBJ2-2, is EAGVAQSPRYKIIEKRQSVAFWCNPISGHATLYWYQQILGQGPKLLIQFQNNGVVDDSQLPKDRFSAERLKGVDSTLKIQPAKLEDSAVYLCASSPQRGNTGELFFGEGSRLTVL.

J is TRBJ2-1 and V is TRBV7-8; TRBD2 agrees at 13 bases. The germline gives CDR1 SGHVS, CDR2 FQNEAQ. This CDR3 is built from 16 residues. The junction had 7 bases not matched to a gene; V was cut back by 5 bases and J by 6 bases. Here the CDR3 reads CASSPGLAGVPNEQFF. In DNA, the CDR3 is TGTGCCAGCAGCCCAGGACTAGCGGGAGTTCCCAATGAGCAGTTCTTC. Filled out from reference TRBV7-8 and TRBJ2-1, the complete variable domain reads GAGVSQSPRYKVAKRGQDVALRCDPISGHVSLFWYQQALGQGPEFLTYFQNEAQLDKSGLPSDRFFAERPEGSVSTLKIQRTQQEDSAVYLCASSPGLAGVPNEQFFGPGTRLTVL.

The table lists this clone with a few counts. The chain couples TRBV6-5 to TRBJ2-7, with 12 bases that match TRBD2. CDR1 and CDR2 from the germline V gene are MNHEY and SVGAGI. The CDR3 has 15 amino acids. The J segment lost 2 bases and the V segment lost 6 bases, leaving 5 bases of the junction unmatched. The CDR3 bases are TGTGCCAGCAGCCACCTAGCGGGGGGGACCTACGAGCAGTACTTC. Translated, it gives CASSHLAGGTYEQYF.

CDR3: CASLGSNEQYF. The CDR3, as DNA: TGCGCCAGCCTTGGGAGCAACGAGCAGTACTTC. The chain carries TRBV5-1 and TRBJ2-7, with a possible D match to TRBD2 (5 bases). The germline V and J ends were trimmed by 7 bases and 5 bases, with 10 bases remaining between them. This CDR3 comprises 11 residues. Germline V gene sequence: CDR1 SGHRS, CDR2 YFSETQ.

V usage is TRBV7-3 and J usage is TRBJ2-3; 8 positions match TRBD2. The CDR3 consists of 15 residues. The V and J ends lost 0 bases and 4 bases, in that order; junction bases with no gene match: 3. Germline loops: CDR1 SGHTA, CDR2 FQGTGA. The CDR3 sequence: CASSLTWGLADTQYF. The CDR3 region has the DNA TGTGCCAGCAGCTTAACTTGGGGACTAGCAGATACGCAGTATTTT. Based on the CDR3 plus reference TRBV7-3 and TRBJ2-3, the full variable domain is GAGVSQTPSNKVTEKGKYVELRCDPISGHTALYWYRQSLGQGPEFLIYFQGTGAADDSGLPNDRFFAVRPEGSVSTLKIQRTERGDSAVYLCASSLTWGLADTQYFGPGTRLTVL.

This clone was seen a single time. The rearrangement joins TRBV9 to TRBJ1-2; D ambiguous. Per the germline V gene, CDR1 is SGDLS and CDR2 is YYNGEE. V lost 4 bases to trimming and J lost 2 bases, with 18 bases between them. This CDR3 has 16 residues. The CDR3 here is CASSTPKSTLNYGYTF. CDR3 nucleotides: TGTGCCAGCAGCACTCCAAAATCCACCTTAAACTATGGCTACACCTTC.

This chain joins TRBV2 and TRBJ2-7; D is undetermined. This CDR3 comprises 13 residues. Trimming took 2 bases from V and 1 from J, leaving 6 bases between them. The V gene's germline CDR1 is SNHLY and CDR2 FYNNEI. CDR3 DNA sequence: TGTGCCAGCAGTGAATCCGTTTCCTACGAGCAGTACTTC. Amino acids: CASSESVSYEQYF.

The chain employs TRBV29-1 and TRBJ2-7, with TRBD2 identical over 9 bases. The V gene's germline CDR1 is SQVTM and CDR2 ANQGSEA. V gave up 4 bases and J gave up 3 bases; unmatched junction bases: 19. This CDR3 contains 18 residues. CDR3 in amino acids: CSVGGTAGGPGGIYEQYF. Written as DNA, the CDR3 is TGCAGCGTTGGGGGTACTGCGGGAGGGCCCGGTGGGATCTACGAGCAGTACTTC.

J is TRBJ2-2 and V is TRBV10-3; D gene unclear. Germline CDR1 is ENHRY and CDR2 is SYGVKD. The V gene lost 3 bases and the J gene lost 5 bases, with 7 bases spanning the gap. This CDR3 contains 13 residues. This CDR3 is CAISDPVTGELFF. The CDR3 coding sequence is TGTGCCATCAGTGATCCAGTTACCGGGGAGCTGTTTTTT.

The count of this clone is one. This chain connects TRBV29-1 to TRBJ1-2, with TRBD1 as a possible D gene (5 bases). CDR1 and CDR2 from the germline V gene are SQVTM and ANQGSEA. The V end was cut by 7 bases, the J end by 5 bases, with 14 bases between. This CDR3 region has 12 residues. As DNA, the CDR3 is TGCAGCGCCCTCGGGACGGATTATGGCTACACCTTC. Its protein is CSALGTDYGYTF.

The chain is built from TRBV11-2 and TRBJ2-7; no firm D call. There are 11 residues in the CDR3. V lost 5 bases, J lost 5 bases, and 7 bases lay in between. Germline values: CDR1 SGHAT, CDR2 FQNNGV. The chain's CDR3 is CASSPQDEQYF. The CDR3 nucleotides read TGTGCCAGCAGCCCCCAGGACGAGCAGTACTTC.

The V call is TRBV4-1, the J call TRBJ2-7; a possible D gene is TRBD2 (5 bases). The CDR3 is made up of 13 amino acids. Germline V CDR1 and CDR2: MGHRA, YSYEKL. V was clipped by 1 base and J by 6 bases, with 10 bases between them. CDR3 sequence (DNA): TGCGCCAGCAGCCAAGCCACAGCGGCCGAGCAGTACTTC. Protein product: CASSQATAAEQYF.

The genes are TRBV5-4 and TRBJ2-7; maybe TRBD2 (6 bases). With 4 bases removed from V and 3 bases from J, the gap between germline ends came to 20 bases. Germline V gene data show CDR1 as SGHNT and CDR2 as YYREEE (reference sequence). CDR3 length: 16 amino acids. This CDR3 reads CASSLPTAAGFYEQYF. The CDR3 region has the DNA TGTGCCAGCAGCCTCCCGACGGCCGCGGGATTCTACGAGCAGTACTTC.

The chain combines TRBV28 with TRBJ2-2, with TRBD2 matching 9 bases. J gave up 3 bases and V 7 bases, and 12 bases lay outside the gene matches. Germline V gene lookup returns CDR1 MDHEN and CDR2 SYDVKM. The CDR3 has 17 residues. The CDR3 reads CASMAPGTSSYTGELFF. CDR3 sequence (DNA): TGTGCCAGCATGGCGCCGGGGACTAGCTCCTACACCGGGGAGCTGTTTTTT. Full variable domain (outside the CDR3, taken from reference TRBV28 and TRBJ2-2): DVKVTQSSRYLVKRTGEKVFLECVQDMDHENMFWYRQDPGLGLRLIYFSYDVKMKEKGDIPEGYSVSREKKERFSLILESASTNQTSMYLCASMAPGTSSYTGELFFGEGSRLTVL.